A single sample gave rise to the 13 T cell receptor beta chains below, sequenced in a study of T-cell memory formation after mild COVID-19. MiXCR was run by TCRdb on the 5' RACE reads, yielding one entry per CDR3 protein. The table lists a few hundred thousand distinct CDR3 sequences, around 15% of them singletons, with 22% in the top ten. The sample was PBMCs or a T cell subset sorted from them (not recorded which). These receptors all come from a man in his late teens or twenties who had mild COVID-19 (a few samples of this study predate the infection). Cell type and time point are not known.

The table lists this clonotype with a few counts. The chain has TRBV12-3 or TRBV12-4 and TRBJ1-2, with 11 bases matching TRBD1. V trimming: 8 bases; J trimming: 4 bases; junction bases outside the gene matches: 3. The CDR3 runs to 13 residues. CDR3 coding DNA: TGTGCCAGCTCGGACAGGGGGCTCTATGGCTACACCTTC. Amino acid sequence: CASSDRGLYGYTF.

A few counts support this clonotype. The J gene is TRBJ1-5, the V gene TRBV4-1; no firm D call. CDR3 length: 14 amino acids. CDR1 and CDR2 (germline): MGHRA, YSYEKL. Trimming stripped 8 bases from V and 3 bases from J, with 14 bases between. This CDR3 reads CASAPGGTNQPQHF. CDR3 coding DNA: TGCGCCAGCGCTCCTGGAGGCACCAATCAGCCCCAGCATTTT.

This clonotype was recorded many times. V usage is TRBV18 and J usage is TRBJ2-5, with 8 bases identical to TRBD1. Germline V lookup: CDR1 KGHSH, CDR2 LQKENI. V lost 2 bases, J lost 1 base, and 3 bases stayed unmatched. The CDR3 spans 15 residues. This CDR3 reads CASSPSDRAQETQYF. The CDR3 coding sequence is TGTGCCAGCTCACCATCGGACAGGGCCCAAGAGACCCAGTACTTC.

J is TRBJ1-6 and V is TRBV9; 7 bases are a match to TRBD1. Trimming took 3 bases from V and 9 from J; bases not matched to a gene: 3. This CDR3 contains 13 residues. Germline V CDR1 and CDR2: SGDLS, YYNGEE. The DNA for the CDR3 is TGTGCCAGCAGCGACAGGGGCGGTTCACCCCTCCACTTT. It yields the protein CASSDRGGSPLHF. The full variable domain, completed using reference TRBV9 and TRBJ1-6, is DSGVTQTPKHLITATGQRVTLRCSPRSGDLSVYWYQQSLDQGLQFLIQYYNGEERAKGNILERFSAQQFPDLHSELNLSSLELGDSALYFCASSDRGGSPLHFGNGTRLTVT.

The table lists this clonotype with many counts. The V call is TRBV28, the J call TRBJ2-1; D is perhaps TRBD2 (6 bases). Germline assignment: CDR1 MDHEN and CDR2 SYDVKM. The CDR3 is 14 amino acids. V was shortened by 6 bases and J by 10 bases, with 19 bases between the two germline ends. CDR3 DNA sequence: TGTGCCAGCAGGACCCCGGGACTGCTGCGAGAGCAGTTCTTC. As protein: CASRTPGLLREQFF.

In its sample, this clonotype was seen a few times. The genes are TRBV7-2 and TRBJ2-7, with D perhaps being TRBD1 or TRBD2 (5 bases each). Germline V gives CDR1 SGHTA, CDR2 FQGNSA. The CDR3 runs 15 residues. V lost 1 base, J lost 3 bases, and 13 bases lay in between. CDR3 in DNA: TGTGCCAGCAGCTTAGAGGGGACGGTGGGCTACGAGCAGTACTTC. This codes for CASSLEGTVGYEQYF.

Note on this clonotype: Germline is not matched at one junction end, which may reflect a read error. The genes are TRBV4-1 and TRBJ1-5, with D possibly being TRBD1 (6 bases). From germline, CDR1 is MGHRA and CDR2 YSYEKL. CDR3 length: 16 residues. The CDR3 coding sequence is TGCGCCATCAGCCAAGAACCCGGGACATCCAATCAGCCCCAGCATTTT. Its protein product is CAISQEPGTSNQPQHF.

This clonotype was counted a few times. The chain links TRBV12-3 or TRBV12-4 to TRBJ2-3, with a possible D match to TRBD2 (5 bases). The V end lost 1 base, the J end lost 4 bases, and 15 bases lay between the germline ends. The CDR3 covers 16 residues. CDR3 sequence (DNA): TGTGCCAGCAGTTTAGGATATGAAGGAGGATCAGATACGCAGTATTTT. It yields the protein CASSLGYEGGSDTQYF.

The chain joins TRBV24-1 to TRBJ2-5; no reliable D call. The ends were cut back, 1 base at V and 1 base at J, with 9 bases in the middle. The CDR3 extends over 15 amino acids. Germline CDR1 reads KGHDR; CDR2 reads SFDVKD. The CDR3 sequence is CATSDLGGTQETQYF. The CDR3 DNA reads TGTGCCACCAGTGATTTAGGCGGAACCCAAGAGACCCAGTACTTC.

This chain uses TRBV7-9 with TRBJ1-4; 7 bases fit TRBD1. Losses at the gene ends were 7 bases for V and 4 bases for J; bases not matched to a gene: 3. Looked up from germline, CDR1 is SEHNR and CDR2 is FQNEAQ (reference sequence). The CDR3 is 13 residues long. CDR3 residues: CASKRDSNEKLFF. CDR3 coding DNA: TGTGCCAGCAAAAGGGACAGTAATGAAAAACTGTTTTTT.

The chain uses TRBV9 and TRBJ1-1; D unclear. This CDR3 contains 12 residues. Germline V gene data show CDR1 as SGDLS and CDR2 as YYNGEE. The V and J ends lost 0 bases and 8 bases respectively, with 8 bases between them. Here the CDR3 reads CASSVGGPEAFF. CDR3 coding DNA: TGTGCCAGCAGCGTAGGAGGACCAGAAGCTTTCTTT.

For the CDR3, the DNA is TGTGCCAGCAGCTCACAGGGGGCCCAGTACTTC. Translated, it gives CASSSQGAQYF. The chain couples TRBV11-2 to TRBJ2-5; 8 nucleotides match TRBD1. The germline gives CDR1 SGHAT, CDR2 FQNNGV. The V and J ends lost 4 bases and 9 bases, in that order; junction bases with no gene match: 1. This CDR3 comprises 11 residues.

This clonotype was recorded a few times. The CDR3: CSGARGLGETQYF. In nucleotides, the CDR3 is TGCAGCGGCGCCAGGGGGCTCGGAGAGACCCAGTACTTC. The chain uses TRBV29-1 and TRBJ2-5; 8 bases agree with TRBD1. Germline lookup yields CDR1 SQVTM and CDR2 ANQGSEA. Trimming took 7 bases from V and 4 from J; bases not matched to a gene: 8. The length of the CDR3 is 13 residues.